This record covers a single TCR beta chain. Its antigen remains unknown. Measured with immunoSEQ multiplex PCR; TCRdb has only the in-frame clones, and not every one. The sample contains about 41,000 clones, around 77% of which appear only once. Trimming took 8 bases from V and 0 from J, leaving 10 bases between them. Germline V lookup: CDR1 LGHDT, CDR2 YNNKEL (reference sequence). The CDR3 spans 13 residues. These data are taken from a study of vaccination effects on CD4 cells after COVID-19. Across the study: Every participant took two doses of the BNT162b2 or mRNA-1273 vaccine. Notes on the study in general: Convalescent patients were scarce in the study, and it lacked early post-infection timepoints. Both infection-induced and vaccine-induced clones contracted markedly at late post-vaccination timepoints.

Sequencing in the ViraFEST assay came after antigen-specific CD4+ T cells had been expanded with viral peptide pools, which were used to stimulate PBMC. Following 10 days of culture, CD4+ T cells were isolated. Prior SARS-CoV-2 infection was absent in the vaccine recipients, as shown by negative nucleocapsid antibodies. Wells containing two million PBMC each were cultured with around 9.1 IU/ml IL-2 and around 10 ug/ml peptides. The chain has TRBV3-1 (or the pseudogene TRBV3-2) and TRBJ1-2; D is uncertain. This TCR was recovered from a human donor who received a COVID-19 vaccine. The input for sequencing was CD4+ T cells from PBMCs cultured with HCoV-NL63 spike peptides, taken before COVID-19 vaccination. The chain's CDR3 is CASAETANYGYTF. The CDR3 DNA is TGTGCCAGCGCGGAAACTGCTAACTATGGCTACACCTTC.